This T cell receptor beta chain was profiled in a study of cytomegalovirus exposure and HLA in healthy donors. Per germline, CDR1 SQVTM and CDR2 ANQGSEA. The CDR3 contains 14 residues. Trimming removed 3 bases from V and 6 bases from J, with 18 bases in between. With 60 Vbeta and 13 Jbeta primers, the PCR was carried out. Repertoires were generated with immunoSEQ multiplex PCR, while TCRdb's copy carries only in-frame clones and drops some. The sample contains about 93,000 clones, around 81% of which appear only once. The chain is built from TRBV29-1 and TRBJ2-7, with unresolved D. This receptor was obtained from a man aged 25-45 years in good health and CMV-seronegative. Specimen: PBMCs. The CDR3 region has the DNA TGCAGCGTTGAGGCGGTTTCCCCGACGGGCGAGCAGTACTTC. It specifies CSVEAVSPTGEQYF.